The rows below give T cell receptor beta chains drawn from one sample of a study of OX40 agonist ivuxolimab in advanced cancers. Generated by immunoSEQ multiplex PCR, the TCRdb table keeps only in-frame clones and is missing some. The sample carries approximately 66,000 clones, approximately 88% recorded once. The material sequenced was CD4+ or CD8+ T cells sorted from blood, taken in a trial of the OX40 agonist ivuxolimab. These receptors all stem from an adult with an advanced solid tumor such as melanoma, head and neck, liver or kidney cancer. The CDR3 runs from the conserved cysteine through the conserved F or W. Fields, in order: V gene, J gene, D gene, clone size, CDR3 DNA, CDR3 protein. A D gene is named only where the DNA matches it firmly. Size is stated for part of the rows, as once, few or many counts, or as a class when the clone is expanded.

>TRBV7-6|TRBJ2-5|NA|NA
TGTGCCAGCAGTTTAACTCAGGGGGAGACCCAGTACTTC
CASSLTQGETQYF
>TRBV10-3|TRBJ2-7|NA|NA
TGTGCCACCCTTACAGACTACGAGCAGTACTTC
CATLTDYEQYF
>TRBV5-3|TRBJ1-5|NA|NA
TGTGCCAGAAGCTTTGGGGGGGCAGGTCAGCCCCAGCATTTT
CARSFGGAGQPQHF
>TRBV7-3|TRBJ1-2|NA|NA
TGTGCCAGCAGCTTAACACCAGATAACTATGGCTACACCTTC
CASSLTPDNYGYTF
>TRBV9|TRBJ2-2|NA|once
TGTGCCAGCAGCGTAGTGGACTTTACCGGGGAGCTGTTTTTT
CASSVVDFTGELFF
>TRBV6-1|TRBJ1-1|NA|NA
TGTGCCAGCAGATGGACACCTGGGACTGAAGCTTTCTTT
CASRWTPGTEAFF
>TRBV6-4|TRBJ1-1|NA|NA
TGTGCCAGCAGTTTGGGCCTGGGGACTGAAGCTTTCTTT
CASSLGLGTEAFF
>TRBV9|TRBJ1-1|TRBD1|NA
TGTGCCAGCAGCTCCCCCGGGACAGGGGGCTTTAACAAAGCTTTCTTT
CASSSPGTGGFNKAFF
>TRBV5-5|TRBJ2-2|NA|NA
TGTGCCAGCACCCCGCTCACAGCGAACACCGGGGAGCTGTTTTTT
CASTPLTANTGELFF
>TRBV5-1|TRBJ2-2|NA|NA
TGCGCCAGCAGCTTTGACACAAACACCGGGGAGCTGTTTTTT
CASSFDTNTGELFF
>TRBV4-1|TRBJ2-3|NA|NA
TGCGCCAGCAGCCAAGATAGGCCTAGCACAGATACGCAGTATTTT
CASSQDRPSTDTQYF
>TRBV6-5|TRBJ1-1|NA|NA
TGTGCCAGCACTGGGGTAGGCAGCCGACTTGAAGCTTTCTTT
CASTGVGSRLEAFF
>TRBV11-2|TRBJ1-2|TRBD1|NA
TGTGCCAGCAGCCTCGGGACAGCATATGGCTACACCTTC
CASSLGTAYGYTF
>TRBV18|TRBJ1-5|TRBD1|NA
TGTGCCAGCTCACCACGGGACAGCACAAATCAGCCCCAGCATTTT
CASSPRDSTNQPQHF
>TRBV7-9|TRBJ2-3|NA|NA
TGTGCCAGCAGCTTAGGGGACGGGGGCACAGATACGCAGTATTTT
CASSLGDGGTDTQYF
>TRBV2|TRBJ2-1|NA|NA
TGTGCCAGCAGTGAACGGCCTAGAGGTGGTGAGCAGTTCTTC
CASSERPRGGEQFF
>TRBV9|TRBJ1-1|NA|NA
TGTGCCAGCAGCGTAGAACAGCTAAACACTGAAGCTTTCTTT
CASSVEQLNTEAFF
>TRBV12-5|TRBJ1-2|NA|NA
TGTGCTAGTGGTTTGGTATTCACAGCCAACCCCTCCTATGGCTACACCTTC
CASGLVFTANPSYGYTF
>TRBV6-6|TRBJ1-2|TRBD1|NA
TGTGCCAGCAGTTCGGAAAGGGGGCTGGATGGCTACACCTTC
CASSSERGLDGYTF
>TRBV9|TRBJ2-3|TRBD2|NA
TGTGCCAGCAGCGTAGGGGCTAGCGGGGGCACAGATACGCAGTATTTT
CASSVGASGGTDTQYF
>TRBV30|TRBJ2-2|NA|once
TGTGCCTGGATTTACAGAGACTCCGGGGAGCTGTTTTTT
CAWIYRDSGELFF
>TRBV7-9|TRBJ1-4|NA|NA
TGTGCCAGCAGCTTTAGCGGCGCCGATGAAAAACTGTTTTTT
CASSFSGADEKLFF
>TRBV7-9|TRBJ1-6|NA|NA
TGTGCCAGCAGCTTAGGGGGAACGGGTGTGTCACCCCTCCACTTT
CASSLGGTGVSPLHF
>TRBV6-1|TRBJ2-5|TRBD2|NA
TGTGCCAGCAGTTTTAGCGGGGGAATACAAGAGACCCAGTACTTC
CASSFSGGIQETQYF
>TRBV7-2|TRBJ2-5|TRBD1|NA
TGTGCCAGCAGCATAAATAAGGGGGCCGGTGAGACCCAGTACTTC
CASSINKGAGETQYF
>TRBV5-6|TRBJ2-7|TRBD1|NA
TGTGCCAGCAGCGTGGACAGGGGTCGGGACGAGCAGTACTTC
CASSVDRGRDEQYF
>TRBV5-1|TRBJ2-5|NA|NA
TGCGCCAGCAGCTTGTCGGTAGGGGAAGGGCAAGAGACCCAGTACTTC
CASSLSVGEGQETQYF
>TRBV19|TRBJ1-1|NA|NA
TGTGCCAGTAGTAGAGACAGGCCCATGAACACTGAAGCTTTCTTT
CASSRDRPMNTEAFF
>TRBV5-1|TRBJ2-1|NA|once
TGCGCCAGCAGCTTGGCCACAGACTACAATGAGCAGTTCTTC
CASSLATDYNEQFF
>TRBV6-1|TRBJ2-1|NA|few
TGTGCCAGCAGTCCTAGCGACCCATACAATGAGCAGTTCTTC
CASSPSDPYNEQFF
>TRBV5-8|TRBJ1-5|NA|NA
TGTGCCAGCACCCAGGGTAACCAGCCCCAGCATTTT
CASTQGNQPQHF
>TRBV4-1|TRBJ2-1|TRBD1|NA
TGCGCCAGCAGCCCCTTGGACAGGGGGATCTACAATGAGCAGTTCTTC
CASSPLDRGIYNEQFF
>TRBV29-1|TRBJ1-2|TRBD1|NA
TGCAGCGTTGTCATGCCAGGGGGGGATGGCTACACCTTC
CSVVMPGGDGYTF
>TRBV5-1|TRBJ1-1|NA|NA
TGCGCCAGCAGCTTGGAGGCCCAGGGGCAGGGGAACACTGAAGCTTTCTTT
CASSLEAQGQGNTEAFF
>TRBV2|TRBJ2-7|NA|NA
TGTGCCAGCAACCCGACAGTAATAAGGTCCGAGCAGTACTTC
CASNPTVIRSEQYF
>TRBV28|TRBJ2-3|NA|NA
TGTGCCAGCAGCTCACCACGGATTAGCACAGATACGCAGTATTTT
CASSSPRISTDTQYF
>TRBV5-6|TRBJ1-1|NA|once
TGTGCCAGCAGCTTGGGCCCGAACACTGAAGCTTTCTTT
CASSLGPNTEAFF
>TRBV7-2|TRBJ1-2|NA|NA
TGTGCCAGCAGTACGGCGGCGATCCTAGCCTATGGCTACACCTTC
CASSTAAILAYGYTF
>TRBV6-5|TRBJ1-2|NA|NA
TGTGCCAGCAGTTACTCAGGGACACAGATTTTCTATGGCTACACCTTC
CASSYSGTQIFYGYTF
>TRBV6-5|TRBJ1-2|NA|NA
TGTGCCAGCAGTCCCGACGGACGATATGGCTACACCTTC
CASSPDGRYGYTF
>TRBV7-8|TRBJ2-2|TRBD1|NA
TGTGCCAGCAGCTTAGGAGGCAGGGGGCGAACCGGGGAGCTGTTTTTT
CASSLGGRGRTGELFF
>TRBV6-6|TRBJ2-1|TRBD2|NA
TGTGCCAGCATCGGGGGGGATGAGCAGTTCTTC
CASIGGDEQFF
>TRBV11-2|TRBJ2-5|TRBD2|NA
TGTGCCAGCAGCTTGCGACTAGCGGGGGGAGGAGAGACCCAGTACTTC
CASSLRLAGGGETQYF
>TRBV4-1|TRBJ1-2|NA|once
TGCGCCAGCAGCCAAGATCGGGCGGTTTCCTGGGGCTACACCTTC
CASSQDRAVSWGYTF
>TRBV7-2|TRBJ2-7|NA|once
TGTGCCAGCAGCTTATCAGCGGCAGCCTCCTACGAGCAGTACTTC
CASSLSAAASYEQYF
>TRBV2|TRBJ1-1|NA|NA
TGTGCCAGCACTTTGAGGGGGATGAACACTGAAGCTTTCTTT
CASTLRGMNTEAFF
>TRBV11-2|TRBJ2-7|NA|NA
TGTGCCAGCACCCCAGGGCCGGCGACCGGGGTCGGGGAGCAGTACTTC
CASTPGPATGVGEQYF
>TRBV4-2|TRBJ2-1|TRBD2|once
TGTGCCAGCAGCCCAGCCCTAGCGGGGGGCGACCAGGAGCAGTTCTTC
CASSPALAGGDQEQFF
>TRBV7-9|TRBJ1-3|NA|few
TGTGCCAGCAGCACCAGGGGAAACACCATATATTTT
CASSTRGNTIYF
>TRBV5-1|TRBJ1-2|TRBD1|NA
TGCGCCAGCAGCTTGGTCGGACAGGGGGATGGCTACACCTTC
CASSLVGQGDGYTF
>TRBV5-1|TRBJ1-6|NA|NA
TGCGCCAGCAGCCTAGTGCCTTCTGGGGGTTCACCCCTCCACTTT
CASSLVPSGGSPLHF
>TRBV7-2|TRBJ2-7|TRBD2|NA
TGTGCCAGCAGCTTGGGACTCTCTAGCGGGCAGTACTTC
CASSLGLSSGQYF